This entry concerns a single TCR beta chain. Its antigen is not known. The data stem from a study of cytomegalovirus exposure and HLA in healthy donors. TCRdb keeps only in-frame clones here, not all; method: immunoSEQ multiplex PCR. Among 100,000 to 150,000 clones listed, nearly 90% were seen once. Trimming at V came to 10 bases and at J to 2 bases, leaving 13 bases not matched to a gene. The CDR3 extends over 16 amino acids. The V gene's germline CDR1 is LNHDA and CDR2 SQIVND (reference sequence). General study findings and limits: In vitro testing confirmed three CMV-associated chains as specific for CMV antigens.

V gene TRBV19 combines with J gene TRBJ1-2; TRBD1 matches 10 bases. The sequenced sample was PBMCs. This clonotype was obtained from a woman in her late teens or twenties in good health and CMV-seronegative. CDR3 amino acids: CATYDPRQGANYGYTF. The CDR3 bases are TGTGCCACGTACGACCCACGACAGGGGGCAAACTATGGCTACACCTTC.